The 18 T cell receptor beta chains below were found in one sample sequenced in a study of T cells after yellow fever vaccination. TCRdb redid the calling of the 5' RACE reads with MiXCR, one entry per CDR3 protein. The table lists almost 600,000 distinct CDR3 sequences, roughly 13% of them singletons. Specimen: PBMCs, collected on the day of the yellow fever booster vaccination. The receptor set was obtained from a man younger than 45 who received the YFV17D yellow fever vaccine.

This clonotype showed up just a few times. V usage is TRBV9 and J usage is TRBJ2-7; D is ambiguous. Trimming stripped 3 bases from V and 4 bases from J, with 11 bases between. CDR1 and CDR2 (germline): SGDLS, YYNGEE. The CDR3 contains 13 residues. The CDR3 nucleotides are TGTGCCAGCAGCGAAAGAACAGATTACGAGCAGTACTTC. Amino acid sequence: CASSERTDYEQYF.

The chain couples TRBV20-1 to TRBJ1-1; TRBD1 matches 7 bases. CDR1 and CDR2 (germline): DFQATT, SNEGSKA (reference sequence). V shed 0 bases and J 7 bases; nucleotides not matched to a gene: 2. The CDR3 is 12 residues long. The CDR3 loop reads CSAREGQLEAFF. As DNA, the CDR3 is TGCAGTGCTAGAGAGGGACAGCTTGAAGCTTTCTTT.

This clonotype has only a few counts. The chain carries TRBV29-1 and TRBJ2-1, with D perhaps given as TRBD1 or TRBD2 (6 bases each). With 4 bases removed from V and 7 bases from J, the gap between germline ends came to 11 bases. The V gene's germline CDR1 is SQVTM and CDR2 ANQGSEA. The CDR3 runs 12 residues. The CDR3 sequence: CSVARGRNEQFF. CDR3 coding DNA: TGCAGCGTTGCCCGGGGGCGGAATGAGCAGTTCTTC.

The table lists this clonotype with a few counts. The chain has TRBV20-1 and TRBJ2-7; a possible D gene is TRBD2 (5 bases). The V gene's germline CDR1 is DFQATT and CDR2 SNEGSKA (reference sequence). Trimming removed 3 bases from V and 0 bases from J, with 12 bases in between. This CDR3 comprises 14 residues. In DNA form, the CDR3 reads TGCAGTGCTAGGGGCGGGTCTAGCTCCTACGAGCAGTACTTC. Its protein product is CSARGGSSSYEQYF.

The chain recombines TRBV28 with TRBJ2-1; TRBD2 matches at 11 bases. The CDR3 has 15 amino acids. Per the germline V gene, CDR1 is MDHEN and CDR2 is SYDVKM. The ends lost 5 bases at V and 5 bases at J; junction bases unmatched: 5. In nucleotides, the CDR3 is TGTGCCAGCAGTACCTTAGCGGGAGGGGACAATGAGCAGTTCTTC. This sequence encodes CASSTLAGGDNEQFF.

This clonotype has a handful of counts. The rearrangement joins TRBV5-1 to TRBJ2-1; tentative D call: TRBD2 (5 bases). The CDR3 extends over 17 amino acids. Trimming pared 0 bases from V and 6 bases from J, leaving 19 bases between. CDR1 and CDR2 from the germline V gene are SGHRS and YFSETQ. DNA of the CDR3: TGCGCCAGCAGCTTGGTATCTAGCTCAAGCTCCCCCAATGAGCAGTTCTTC. Translating it yields CASSLVSSSSSPNEQFF.

The chain couples TRBV27 to TRBJ2-2; D may correspond to TRBD1 or TRBD2 (5 bases each). The V and J ends lost 4 bases and 1 base respectively, with 13 bases between them. In germline, CDR1 is MNHEY, CDR2 SMNVEV (reference sequence). CDR3 length: 16 amino acids. The CDR3 coding sequence is TGTGCCAGCAGTTACAGGACTCGACGGAACACCGGGGAGCTGTTTTTT. It is translated as CASSYRTRRNTGELFF.

This chain joins TRBV30 and TRBJ2-1; 9 bases are shared with TRBD2. This CDR3 contains 15 residues. J lost 5 bases, V lost 3 bases, and 8 bases had no gene match. The germline V gene encodes CDR1 GTSNPN and CDR2 SVGIG (reference sequence). CDR3 region: CAWRLTGTSNNEQFF. CDR3 in DNA: TGTGCCTGGAGGCTAACCGGGACTAGCAACAATGAGCAGTTCTTC.

V gene TRBV12-3 or TRBV12-4 combines with J gene TRBJ2-1; 8 bases are a match to TRBD1. With 6 bases clipped from V and 10 bases from J, the junction kept 11 bases outside the gene matches. The CDR3 length is 14 residues. The CDR3 DNA reads TGTGCCAGCAGGGACAGGGTCTTAGGCAACGAGCAGTTCTTC. Protein sequence: CASRDRVLGNEQFF.

This clonotype turned up a few times. The genes are TRBV30 and TRBJ1-5; D is undetermined. The CDR3 covers 13 residues. V was trimmed by 3 bases and J by 2 bases, leaving 8 bases between them. Germline lookup yields CDR1 GTSNPN and CDR2 SVGIG (reference sequence). CDR3 protein: CAWRTGGNQPQHF. CDR3 DNA sequence: TGTGCCTGGAGAACGGGAGGCAATCAGCCCCAGCATTTT. Full variable domain (outside the CDR3, taken from reference TRBV30 and TRBJ1-5): SQTIHQWPATLVQPVGSPLSLECTVEGTSNPNLYWYRQAAGRGLQLLFYSVGIGQISSEVPQNLSASRPQDRQFILSSKKLLLSDSGFYLCAWRTGGNQPQHFGDGTRLSIL.

This clonotype turned up a few times. The rearrangement links TRBV20-1 to TRBJ1-5; no clear D. Germline lookup yields CDR1 DFQATT and CDR2 SNEGSKA (reference sequence). CDR3 length equals 14 residues. V shed 3 bases and J shed 4 bases, with 13 bases lying between them. The CDR3 region is CSASGRPSNQPQHF. The CDR3 coding sequence is TGCAGTGCTAGCGGCAGGCCCTCTAATCAGCCCCAGCATTTT.

The rearrangement uses TRBV2 and TRBJ2-1; D not certain. Trimming cost V 6 bases and J 5 bases, with 14 bases left between them. Germline CDR1 is SNHLY and CDR2 is FYNNEI. The CDR3 has 14 amino acids. Here the CDR3 reads CASRKVLVDNEQFF. In DNA, the CDR3 is TGTGCCAGCAGAAAGGTGCTAGTGGACAATGAGCAGTTCTTC.

In this sample, this clonotype turned up a few times. The CDR3 DNA sequence: TGCAGTGCTAGAACAGATACGAACACTGAAGCTTTCTTT. Translating gives CSARTDTNTEAFF. V is TRBV20-1 and J is TRBJ1-1; D remains unclear. In germline, CDR1 is DFQATT, CDR2 SNEGSKA (reference sequence). The CDR3 covers 13 residues. V lost 2 bases, J lost 1 base, and 8 bases lay in between.

This clonotype was observed a handful of times. The chain joins TRBV7-8 to TRBJ2-1; tentatively, D is TRBD1 (6 bases). Germline V CDR1 and CDR2: SGHVS, FQNEAQ. This CDR3 has 13 amino acids. V was pared by 3 bases and J by 15 bases, with 18 bases between. The CDR3 region is CASSFGTPLFPFF. The CDR3 DNA reads as TGTGCCAGCAGCTTCGGGACACCTTTATTTCCGTTCTTC.

V is TRBV7-2 and J is TRBJ2-5, with D perhaps TRBD1 or TRBD2 (5 bases each). CDR3 length: 15 residues. Trimming left V 1 base short and J 1 base short, with 10 bases between. Germline V lookup: CDR1 SGHTA, CDR2 FQGNSA. The CDR3 DNA follows: TGTGCCAGCAGCTTAGAGACTGGGACCCAAGAGACCCAGTACTTC. Its translation: CASSLETGTQETQYF.

V gene TRBV11-2 combines with J gene TRBJ2-7, with D perhaps being TRBD1 or TRBD2 (6 bases each). V lost 5 bases and J 3 bases, leaving 23 bases between the germline ends. Germline CDR1 and CDR2: SGHAT and FQNNGV. The CDR3 length is 17 residues. The CDR3 loop is CASSPDSGGHVVYEQYF. For the CDR3, the DNA is TGTGCCAGCAGCCCAGATTCTGGGGGGCACGTAGTCTACGAGCAGTACTTC.

The V and J genes are TRBV28 and TRBJ2-6; TRBD1 or TRBD2 may be the D gene (5 bases each). The germline gives CDR1 MDHEN, CDR2 SYDVKM. Trimming removed 3 bases at V and 1 base at J, with 16 bases between. The CDR3 is made up of 18 amino acids. The DNA of the CDR3 is TGTGCCAGCAGTTTCCCCGGGACGGCCCCATCTGGGGCCAACGTCCTGACTTTC. Translated: CASSFPGTAPSGANVLTF.

Worth noting for this clonotype: At one boundary the junction diverges from the germline segment, which might be a read error. The chain has TRBV7-2 and TRBJ2-4; 9 positions agree with TRBD2. Germline CDR1 is SGHTA and CDR2 is FQGNSA. This CDR3 is 14 amino acids long. CDR3 nucleotide sequence: TGTGCCAGCAGCTTAGCGGGGGCGGGAGGGACCTTACACTTC. It specifies CASSLAGAGGTLHF.